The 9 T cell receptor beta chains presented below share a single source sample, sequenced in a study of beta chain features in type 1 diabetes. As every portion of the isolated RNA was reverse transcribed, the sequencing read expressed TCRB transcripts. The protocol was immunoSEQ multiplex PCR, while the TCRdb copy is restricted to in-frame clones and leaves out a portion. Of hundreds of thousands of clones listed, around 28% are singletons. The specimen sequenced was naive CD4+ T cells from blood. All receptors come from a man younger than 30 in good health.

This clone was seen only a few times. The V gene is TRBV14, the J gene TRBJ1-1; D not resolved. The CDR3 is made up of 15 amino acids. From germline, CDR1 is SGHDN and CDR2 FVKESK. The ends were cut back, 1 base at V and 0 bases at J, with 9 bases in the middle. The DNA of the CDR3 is TGTGCCAGCAGCCAAGTGAGCAGGATGAACACTGAAGCTTTCTTT. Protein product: CASSQVSRMNTEAFF.

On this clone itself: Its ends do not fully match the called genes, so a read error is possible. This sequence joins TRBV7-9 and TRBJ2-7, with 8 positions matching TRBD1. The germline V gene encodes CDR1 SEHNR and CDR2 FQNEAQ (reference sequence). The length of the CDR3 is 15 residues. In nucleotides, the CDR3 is TGTGCCAGCAGCCGGACAGGGTTTGTCTCCCACGAGCAGTACTTC. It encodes CASSRTGFVSHEQYF. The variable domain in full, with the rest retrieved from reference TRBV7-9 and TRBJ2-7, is DTGVSQNPRHKITKRGQNVTFRCDPISEHNRLYWYRQTLGQGPEFLTYFQNEAQLEKSRLLSDRFSAERPKGSFSTLEIQRTEQGDSAMYLCASSRTGFVSHEQYFGPGTRLTVT.

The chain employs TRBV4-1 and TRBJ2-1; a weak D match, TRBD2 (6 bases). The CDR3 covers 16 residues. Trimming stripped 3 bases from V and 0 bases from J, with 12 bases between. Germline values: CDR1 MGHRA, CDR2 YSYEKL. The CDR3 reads CASSQPGGRSYNEQFF. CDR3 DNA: TGCGCCAGCAGCCAGCCCGGGGGACGCTCCTACAATGAGCAGTTCTTC.

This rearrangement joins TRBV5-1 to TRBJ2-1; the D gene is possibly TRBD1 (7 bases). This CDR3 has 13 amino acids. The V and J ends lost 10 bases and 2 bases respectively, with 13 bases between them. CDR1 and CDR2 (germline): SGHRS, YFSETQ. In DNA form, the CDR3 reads TGCGCCTGCGGGACAGATACCTACAATGAGCAGTTCTTC. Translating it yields CACGTDTYNEQFF.

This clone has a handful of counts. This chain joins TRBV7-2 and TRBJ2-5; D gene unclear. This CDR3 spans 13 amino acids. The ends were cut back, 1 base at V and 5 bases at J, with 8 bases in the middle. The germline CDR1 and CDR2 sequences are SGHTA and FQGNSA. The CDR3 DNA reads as TGTGCCAGCAGCTTAGTTTACGGGGAGACCCAGTACTTC. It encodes CASSLVYGETQYF. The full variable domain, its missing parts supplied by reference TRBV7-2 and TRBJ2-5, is GAGVSQSPSNKVTEKGKDVELRCDPISGHTALYWYRQSLGQGLEFLIYFQGNSAPDKSGLPSDRFSAERTGGSVSTLTIQRTQQEDSAVYLCASSLVYGETQYFGPGTRLLVL.

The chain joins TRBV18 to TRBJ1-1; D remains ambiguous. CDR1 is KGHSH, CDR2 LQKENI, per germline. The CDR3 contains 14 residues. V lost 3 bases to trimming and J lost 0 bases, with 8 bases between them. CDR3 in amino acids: CASSPNRLNTEAFF. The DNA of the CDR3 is TGTGCCAGCTCACCGAACAGATTGAACACTGAAGCTTTCTTT.

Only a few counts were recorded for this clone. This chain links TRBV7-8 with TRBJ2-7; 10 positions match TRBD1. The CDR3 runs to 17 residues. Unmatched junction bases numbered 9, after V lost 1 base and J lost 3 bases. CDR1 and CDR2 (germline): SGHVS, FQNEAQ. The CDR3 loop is CASSLVVPGQGSYEQYF. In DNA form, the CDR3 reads TGTGCCAGCAGCTTAGTTGTGCCGGGACAGGGGAGCTACGAGCAGTACTTC.

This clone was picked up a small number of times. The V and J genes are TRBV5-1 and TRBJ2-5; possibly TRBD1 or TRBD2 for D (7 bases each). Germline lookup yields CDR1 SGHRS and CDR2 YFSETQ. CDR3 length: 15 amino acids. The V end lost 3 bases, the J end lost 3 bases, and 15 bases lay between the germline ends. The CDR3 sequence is CASSSTPGGEETQYF. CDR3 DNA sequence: TGCGCCAGCAGCTCGACCCCAGGGGGGGAAGAGACCCAGTACTTC.

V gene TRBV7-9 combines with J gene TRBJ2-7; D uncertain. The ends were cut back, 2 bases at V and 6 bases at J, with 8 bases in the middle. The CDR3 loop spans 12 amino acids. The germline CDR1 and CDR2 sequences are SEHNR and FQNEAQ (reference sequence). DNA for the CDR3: TGTGCCAGCAGCTTAAGATTGGGCGAGCAGTACTTC. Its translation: CASSLRLGEQYF.